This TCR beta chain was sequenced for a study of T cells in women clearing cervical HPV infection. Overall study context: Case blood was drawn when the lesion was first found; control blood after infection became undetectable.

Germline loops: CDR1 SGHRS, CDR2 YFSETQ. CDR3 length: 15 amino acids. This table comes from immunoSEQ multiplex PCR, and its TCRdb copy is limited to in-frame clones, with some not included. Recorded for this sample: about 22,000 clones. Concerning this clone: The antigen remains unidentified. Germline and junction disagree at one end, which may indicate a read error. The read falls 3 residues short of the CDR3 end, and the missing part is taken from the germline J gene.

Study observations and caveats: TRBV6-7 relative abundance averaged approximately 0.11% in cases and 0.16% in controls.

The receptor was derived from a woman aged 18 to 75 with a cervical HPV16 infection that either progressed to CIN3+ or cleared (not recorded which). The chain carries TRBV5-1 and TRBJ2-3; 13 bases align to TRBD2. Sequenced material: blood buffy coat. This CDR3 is CASRTSGRNTNTQYF. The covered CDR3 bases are TGCGCCAGCAGGACTAGCGGGAGGAACACAAATACG.